This is a list of T cell receptor beta chains from one sample in a study of brain metastases from non-small cell lung cancer. TCRdb's table, derived via immunoSEQ multiplex PCR, lists solely in-frame clones and lacks some. This sample has 2,800 or so clones, with roughly four fifths found just once. Material: primary lung tumor tissue. These receptors were collected from a donor aged 40 or over with non-small cell lung cancer. Both conserved end residues are part of each CDR3. The D gene is left open where the match is weak. Size is stated for part of the rows, as once, few or many counts, or as a class when the clone is expanded.

D gene	clone size	V gene	J gene	CDR3 DNA	CDR3 protein
TRBD1	-	TRBV28	TRBJ2-7	TGTGCCAGCAGTGCATTGGAAGACAGGGCCTACGAGCAGTACTTC	CASSALEDRAYEQYF
-	-	TRBV19	TRBJ2-1	TGTGCCACTGGGCGGGAACTCAATGAGCAGTTCTTC	CATGRELNEQFF
-	-	TRBV7-9	TRBJ2-7	TGTGCCAGCACCCCTAGTACCTCCTACGAGCAGTACTTC	CASTPSTSYEQYF
-	once	TRBV2	TRBJ2-1	TGTGCCAGCAGTGAGATAGGGGTGGATTACAATGAGCAGTTCTTC	CASSEIGVDYNEQFF
-	-	TRBV6-8	TRBJ1-1	TGTGCGTCGGAAGGGCTGAACACTGAAGCTTTCTTT	CASEGLNTEAFF
TRBD1	-	TRBV27	TRBJ1-3	TGTGCCAGCAGTCCGGAGGACAGGCCAAACACCATATATTTT	CASSPEDRPNTIYF
-	-	TRBV24-1	TRBJ2-6	TGTGCCACCAGTGCACGGACGTCTGGGGCCAACGTCCTGACTTTC	CATSARTSGANVLTF
-	-	TRBV12-3/TRBV12-4	TRBJ1-3	TGTGCCAGCAGTTCAGATGGAAACACCATATATTTT	CASSSDGNTIYF
-	-	TRBV13	TRBJ1-2	TGTGCCAGCAGAATCGAGGAGCTGAGTGAGACCTATGGCTACACCTTC	CASRIEELSETYGYTF
-	-	TRBV5-4	TRBJ2-5	TGTGCCAGCAGCCCCGATGGCCGGAAAGAGACCCAGTACTTC	CASSPDGRKETQYF
-	-	TRBV2	TRBJ1-5	TGTGCCAGCATCCCAGACATAGACAATCAGCCCCAACATTTT	CASIPDIDNQPQHF